Reported below is one TCR beta chain. Its antigen is not known. The entry originates in a study of T cell responses to AZD1222 COVID-19 vaccine. Method: immunoSEQ multiplex PCR; TCRdb's copy keeps in-frame clones and lacks some. The sample consists of more than 150,000 clones, 85% to 95% of them appearing once. V dropped 6 bases and J dropped 5 bases, with 8 bases sitting between them. CDR3 length: 12 residues. Germline CDR1 and CDR2: MDHEN and SYDVKM. Whole-study results and caveats: Clonal diversity was possibly underestimated, and white British individuals and females predominated among donors.

The material was peripheral blood, obtained on day 0 of AZD1222 vaccination. This TCR was sampled from an adult in good health. The chain is built from TRBV28 and TRBJ1-3; no reliable D call. CDR3 coding DNA: TGTGCCAGCAGCGGGCCCCGAAACACCATATATTTT. This encodes CASSGPRNTIYF.